These 23 T cell receptor beta chains were all obtained from the same sample, sequenced in a study of blood T cell repertoires in COVID-19. Clones were sequenced by immunoSEQ multiplex PCR, and TCRdb holds only the in-frame ones, with some missing. This table has hundreds of thousands of clones, approximately 81% appearing once. Sequences were obtained from peripheral blood. These receptors originate from a woman of 80 years or more with acute or convalescent COVID-19.

This clone was recorded a few times. The chain links TRBV11-2 to TRBJ1-6, with D possibly matching TRBD1 (5 bases). Germline V gene sequence: CDR1 SGHAT, CDR2 FQNNGV. V was shortened by 5 bases and J by 7 bases, with 12 bases between the two germline ends. CDR3 length: 14 residues. CDR3 loop: CASSDWGGNSPLHF. In DNA form, the CDR3 reads TGTGCCAGCAGCGACTGGGGGGGAAATTCACCCCTCCACTTT.

V is TRBV19 and J is TRBJ1-2; TRBD1 matches at 10 bases. The CDR3 sequence is 18 residues long. V shed 5 bases, J shed 3 bases, and the junction held 15 bases outside the gene matches. CDR1 is LNHDA and CDR2 is SQIVND in the germline V gene (reference sequence). CDR3 sequence reads: CASSPGGTGAFSYYGYTF. In DNA, the CDR3 is TGTGCCAGTAGTCCCGGCGGGACAGGGGCCTTTTCTTACTATGGCTACACCTTC.

The CDR3 here is CSVDLKETQYF. CDR3 coding DNA: TGCAGCGTTGACCTTAAAGAGACCCAGTACTTC. This chain connects TRBV29-1 to TRBJ2-5; no definite D call. The CDR3 length is 11 residues. Trimming cost V 3 bases and J 3 bases, with 5 bases left between them. Germline values: CDR1 SQVTM, CDR2 ANQGSEA.

The chain combines TRBV15 with TRBJ1-2; D is unclear. Trimming shortened V by 0 bases and J by 8 bases, and 22 bases separated the two germline ends. The CDR3 has 17 amino acids. The V gene's germline CDR1 is LNHNV and CDR2 YYDKDF (reference sequence). In DNA, the CDR3 is TGTGCCACCAGCAGAGACAGGCTTTGGGAGTCCCCGGGAGGCTACACCTTC. Protein: CATSRDRLWESPGGYTF.

V gene TRBV4-3 combines with J gene TRBJ2-1, with 9 bases aligning to TRBD2. J lost 2 bases, V lost 1 base, and 9 bases had no gene match. This CDR3 contains 18 residues. Germline-derived CDR1 and CDR2 are LGHNA and YSLEER. CDR3 nucleotides: TGCGCCAGCAGCCAAGTGTGGGCGGGGGGGTCTACCTACAATGAGCAGTTCTTC. Protein sequence: CASSQVWAGGSTYNEQFF.

The chain has TRBV6-2 or TRBV6-3 and TRBJ1-5; D is unclear. The germline V gene has CDR1 MNHEY and CDR2 SVGEGT. With 3 bases removed from V and 1 base from J, the gap between germline ends came to 4 bases. The CDR3 has 13 residues. CDR3 protein: CASSYRSNQPQHF. CDR3 bases: TGTGCCAGCAGTTATCGGAGCAATCAGCCCCAGCATTTT.

This clone has a handful of counts. The chain recombines TRBV2 with TRBJ1-5; 8 bases match TRBD1. The CDR3 covers 15 residues. With V trimmed by 5 bases and J by 3 bases, 6 bases remained unmatched. Germline V gene sequence: CDR1 SNHLY, CDR2 FYNNEI. The CDR3 DNA follows: TGTGCCAGCAGTCAAGACAGGGGTCCCAATCAGCCCCAGCATTTT. Its protein is CASSQDRGPNQPQHF. Together with reference TRBV2 and TRBJ1-5, the CDR3 gives the full variable domain: EPEVTQTPSHQVTQMGQEVILRCVPISNHLYFYWYRQILGQKVEFLVSFYNNEISEKSEIFDDQFSVERPDGSNFTLKIRSTKLEDSAMYFCASSQDRGPNQPQHFGDGTRLSIL.

The DNA of the CDR3 is TGTGCCACCAGCAGAGATCCAGGGTGGGATGAAAAACTGTTTTTT. Its translation is CATSRDPGWDEKLFF. The chain couples TRBV15 to TRBJ1-4; D perhaps matches TRBD1 (5 bases). Trimming took off 0 bases at V and 6 bases at J, with 11 bases between the two ends. The germline V gene encodes CDR1 LNHNV and CDR2 YYDKDF (reference sequence). The CDR3 runs to 15 residues. Full variable domain (rest looked up from reference TRBV15 and TRBJ1-4): DAMVIQNPRYQVTQFGKPVTLSCSQTLNHNVMYWYQQKSSQAPKLLFHYYDKDFNNEADTPDNFQSRRPNTSFCFLDIRSPGLGDTAMYLCATSRDPGWDEKLFFGSGTQLSVL.

The CDR3 coding sequence is TGCAGCGTGCAACCGGGACAGGGGAATTTACAGGGCTACACCTTC. It encodes CSVQPGQGNLQGYTF. V is TRBV29-1 and J is TRBJ1-2; TRBD1 aligns across 10 bases. V trimming: 6 bases; J trimming: 8 bases; junction bases outside the gene matches: 15. CDR3 size: 15 residues. CDR1 and CDR2 from the germline V gene are SQVTM and ANQGSEA.

This chain uses TRBV6-1 with TRBJ1-2; a weak D match, TRBD1 (5 bases). The germline V and J ends were trimmed by 1 base and 8 bases, with 8 bases remaining between them. Looked up from germline, CDR1 is MNHNS and CDR2 is SASEGT. The CDR3 is made up of 12 amino acids. The DNA of the CDR3 is TGTGCCAGCAGTGAAGAGCGGGACGGCTACACCTTC. Its protein product is CASSEERDGYTF.

V is TRBV5-1 and J is TRBJ1-4; D uncertain. Germline CDR1 SGHRS, CDR2 YFSETQ. V lost 0 bases, J lost 5 bases, and 8 bases lay in between. The CDR3 has 14 residues. CDR3 sequence reads: CASSLEGGNEKLFF. The CDR3 nucleotides are TGCGCCAGCAGCTTGGAGGGAGGGAATGAAAAACTGTTTTTT.

For the CDR3, the DNA is TGTGCCACCAGCAGAGTGGGGGGGCTAGCGCTGGCGGCTACGCAGTATTTT. Its protein product is CATSRVGGLALAATQYF. V and J are TRBV15 and TRBJ2-3; a weak D match, TRBD2 (7 bases). CDR1 is LNHNV, CDR2 YYDKDF, per germline (reference sequence). The CDR3 sequence is 17 residues long. V was shortened by 1 base and J by 8 bases, with 22 bases between the two germline ends.

The V gene is TRBV4-1, the J gene TRBJ1-5; 7 nucleotides align to TRBD1. Trimming at V came to 0 bases and at J to 6 bases, leaving 17 bases not matched to a gene. The CDR3 is 19 amino acids. Germline V gene data show CDR1 as MGHRA and CDR2 as YSYEKL. The CDR3 sequence is CASSQEHLQGLIRSQPQHF. The CDR3 nucleotides read TGCGCCAGCAGCCAAGAACATCTACAGGGGTTGATTAGGAGTCAGCCCCAGCATTTT.

The chain employs TRBV20-1 and TRBJ1-6; a possible D gene is TRBD1 (6 bases). V was clipped by 6 bases and J by 13 bases, with 13 bases between them. This CDR3 comprises 11 residues. CDR1 is DFQATT and CDR2 is SNEGSKA in the germline V gene (reference sequence). CDR3 coding DNA: TGCAGTGCATCGGACAGCTGGCCCCTCCACTTT. This translates into CSASDSWPLHF.

The V and J genes are TRBV12-3 or TRBV12-4 and TRBJ1-2; 7 nucleotides agree with TRBD1. The CDR3 is 13 amino acids. V gave up 2 bases and J gave up 7 bases; unmatched junction bases: 4. CDR3 residues: CASSLRQGGGYTF. For the CDR3, the DNA is TGTGCCAGCAGTTTAAGGCAGGGGGGTGGCTACACCTTC.

V is TRBV19 and J is TRBJ1-5, with D tentatively TRBD1 (5 bases). V was cut by 3 bases and J by 3 bases, with 12 bases left in between. CDR3 length: 15 amino acids. Germline V lookup: CDR1 LNHDA, CDR2 SQIVND (reference sequence). CDR3 bases: TGTGCCAGTAGTATGGCAGGGATCCCCAATCAGCCCCAGCATTTT. The encoded protein is CASSMAGIPNQPQHF.

The chain uses TRBV11-3 and TRBJ1-3; D is perhaps TRBD1 (6 bases). Per the germline V gene, CDR1 is SGHNT and CDR2 is YENEEA. The CDR3 is made up of 17 amino acids. The V end lost 0 bases, the J end lost 0 bases, and 12 bases lay between the germline ends. The CDR3 DNA sequence: TGTGCCAGCAGCTTAGATGGGGGACAATACTCTGGAAACACCATATATTTT. The encoded protein is CASSLDGGQYSGNTIYF.

The sample holds one count of this clone. Other DNA sequences in this specimen translate into the identical CDR3. This sequence joins TRBV9 and TRBJ2-1; the match to TRBD1 covers 8 bases. The V and J ends lost 0 bases and 1 base, in that order; junction bases with no gene match: 3. The CDR3 is 16 amino acids. Germline-derived CDR1 and CDR2 are SGDLS and YYNGEE. Here the CDR3 reads CASSVAQGASYNEQFF. CDR3 sequence (DNA): TGTGCCAGCAGCGTAGCCCAGGGGGCGTCCTACAATGAGCAGTTCTTC.

This clone has a handful of counts. The same CDR3 can be traced to other DNA sequences in this sample. V is TRBV28 and J is TRBJ1-5; a weak D match, TRBD1 (6 bases). Germline assignment: CDR1 MDHEN and CDR2 SYDVKM. Trimming pared 7 bases from V and 6 bases from J, leaving 16 bases between. This CDR3 region has 14 residues. CDR3: CASTRGGLGQPQHF. For the CDR3, the DNA is TGTGCCAGCACTAGGGGGGGGCTCGGTCAGCCCCAGCATTTT.

The chain joins TRBV5-1 to TRBJ2-3; 10 bases map to TRBD1. The CDR3 sequence is 16 residues long. CDR1 and CDR2 from the germline V gene are SGHRS and YFSETQ. Trimming took 1 base from V and 5 from J; bases not matched to a gene: 7. Written as DNA, the CDR3 is TGCGCCAGCAGCTTGAGCGGGACAGGGGATGGAGATACGCAGTATTTT. It codes for CASSLSGTGDGDTQYF. Full variable domain (outside the CDR3, taken from reference TRBV5-1 and TRBJ2-3): KAGVTQTPRYLIKTRGQQVTLSCSPISGHRSVSWYQQTPGQGLQFLFEYFSETQRNKGNFPGRFSGRQFSNSRSEMNVSTLELGDSALYLCASSLSGTGDGDTQYFGPGTRLTVL.

The gene calls are TRBV4-2 and TRBJ1-2; no clear D gene. Germline loops: CDR1 LGHNA, CDR2 YNFKEQ. V dropped 1 base and J dropped 11 bases, with 17 bases sitting between them. There are 14 residues in the CDR3. CDR3 sequence (DNA): TGTGCCAGCAGCCAAGGAAGAGGGTTCTTAGGGTACACCTTC. Residues: CASSQGRGFLGYTF.

The chain uses TRBV5-4 and TRBJ2-7, with TRBD2 identical over 9 bases. The CDR3 totals 15 residues. The trim removed 0 bases at V and 4 bases at J, leaving 5 bases unmatched. Germline values: CDR1 SGHNT, CDR2 YYREEE (reference sequence). This CDR3 reads CASSLGGAGGYEQYF. CDR3 in DNA: TGTGCCAGCAGCTTGGGCGGCGCGGGGGGGTACGAGCAGTACTTC.

The V and J genes are TRBV6-6 and TRBJ1-5; D remains unclear. Trimming removed 6 bases from V and 2 bases from J, with 11 bases in between. The germline gives CDR1 MNHNY, CDR2 SVGAGI (reference sequence). The CDR3 runs to 14 residues. The DNA for the CDR3 is TGTGCCAGCAGCCCCCCCGGGGGCAATCAGCCCCAGCATTTT. Its translation is CASSPPGGNQPQHF.